One and the same sample provided the 24 T cell receptor beta chains below, sequenced in a study of metastatic and nonmetastatic thyroid tumors. Every patient underwent thyroid surgery untreated. TCRdb reprocessed the PCR reads via MiXCR. The sample records tens of thousands of clones, 13% to 15% being singletons. Sequencing used blood. The receptors stem from a male donor with papillary thyroid cancer or a benign thyroid nodule (not recorded which). Some clones in this sample may be carry-over from other donors' samples.

In its sample, this clone was seen many times. The chain is built from TRBV28 and TRBJ2-6, with TRBD2 identical over 8 bases. Germline V CDR1 and CDR2: MDHEN, SYDVKM. This CDR3 contains 16 residues. The CDR3 sequence: CATLPGGVSGANVLTF. In DNA, the CDR3 is TGTGCGACGCTTCCGGGGGGGGTGTCTGGGGCCAACGTCCTGACTTTC.

Ten or more counts support this clone. The chain employs TRBV20-1 and TRBJ1-5; maybe TRBD1 (6 bases). Trimming pared 6 bases from V and 1 base from J, leaving 16 bases between. CDR3 length equals 15 residues. Germline CDR1 DFQATT, CDR2 SNEGSKA (reference sequence). The DNA for the CDR3 is TGCAGTGCAACCGATAGGACAGCCAGCAATCAGCCCCAGCATTTT. This encodes CSATDRTASNQPQHF.

This clone was seen many times. J is TRBJ2-6 and V is TRBV6-2 or TRBV6-3; 12 bases agree with TRBD2. Per germline, CDR1 MNHEY and CDR2 SVGEGT. Trimming at V came to 2 bases and at J to 0 bases, leaving 8 bases not matched to a gene. The CDR3 totals 20 residues. The CDR3 here is CASSYPQGTSGLSGANVLTF. CDR3 sequence (DNA): TGTGCCAGCAGTTACCCCCAAGGGACTAGCGGGCTCTCTGGGGCCAACGTCCTGACTTTC.

This clone was detected ten times or more. The chain is built from TRBV6-1 and TRBJ2-5, with TRBD2 matching 8 bases. The CDR3 runs 15 residues. The trim removed 5 bases at V and 5 bases at J, leaving 10 bases unmatched. Germline V gives CDR1 MNHNS, CDR2 SASEGT. CDR3 nucleotides: TGTGCCAGCAGTACCTCCGCGGGAGGCGGGGAGACCCAGTACTTC. It specifies CASSTSAGGGETQYF.

The sample holds many counts of this clone. The V call is TRBV14, the J call TRBJ1-1, with D uncertain. Germline lookup yields CDR1 SGHDN and CDR2 FVKESK. The CDR3 has 17 residues. V lost 0 bases, J lost 0 bases, and 14 bases lay in between. The CDR3 coding sequence is TGTGCCAGCAGCCAAGATGGGAGGGAGGGATTGAACACTGAAGCTTTCTTT. Protein product: CASSQDGREGLNTEAFF.

There are many counts of this clone. V usage is TRBV27 and J usage is TRBJ2-7, with TRBD2 matching 11 bases. This CDR3 is 16 amino acids long. Per the germline V gene, CDR1 is MNHEY and CDR2 is SMNVEV (reference sequence). Trimming cost V 6 bases and J 2 bases; bases outside gene matches: 9. In nucleotides, the CDR3 is TGTGCCAGCAGACTTAATCTAGCGGGAGGCCCCTACGAGCAGTACTTC. It codes for CASRLNLAGGPYEQYF.

In this sample, this clone turned up a few times. A much more abundant neighbour one base away suggests this may be a read error. This sample also contains other DNA sequences that code for the same CDR3. This chain uses TRBV27 with TRBJ1-4; possible D gene TRBD1, 6 bases. CDR3 length: 14 amino acids. Per the germline V gene, CDR1 is MNHEY and CDR2 is SMNVEV (reference sequence). In DNA, the CDR3 is TGTGCCAGCAGTTTATTAGGGGGGGATGAAAAACTTTTTTTT. Its protein product is CASSLLGGDEKLFF.

In its sample, this clone was seen many times. V usage is TRBV2 and J usage is TRBJ2-2; D unresolved. V lost 1 base and J lost 7, with 4 bases in between. This CDR3 is built from 12 residues. Germline-derived CDR1 and CDR2 are SNHLY and FYNNEI. CDR3 residues: CASSEGGGELFF. CDR3 DNA sequence: TGTGCCAGCAGTGAAGGTGGCGGGGAGCTGTTTTTT. Combining the CDR3 with reference TRBV2 and TRBJ2-2 gives the whole variable domain EPEVTQTPSHQVTQMGQEVILRCVPISNHLYFYWYRQILGQKVEFLVSFYNNEISEKSEIFDDQFSVERPDGSNFTLKIRSTKLEDSAMYFCASSEGGGELFFGEGSRLTVL.

The V call is TRBV7-9, the J call TRBJ2-7; a weak D match, TRBD2 (6 bases). CDR1 SEHNR and CDR2 FQNEAQ come from the germline V gene (reference sequence). The length of the CDR3 is 15 residues. Trimming stripped 4 bases from V and 4 bases from J, with 17 bases between. For the CDR3, the DNA is TGTGCCAGCAGCTGGGATCAGGGACTGCTGTACGAGCAGTACTTC. It codes for CASSWDQGLLYEQYF.

Concerning this clone itself: A read error may produce the germline difference seen at one junction end. Other DNA sequences from this sample encode an identical CDR3 as well. The rearrangement joins TRBV5-1 to TRBJ1-1, with 12 bases aligning to TRBD1. Germline CDR1 is SGHRS and CDR2 is YFSETQ. This CDR3 region has 15 residues. CDR3 sequence reads: CASGTGGIGNTEAFF. Here the CDR3 DNA reads TGCGCCAGCGGGACAGGGGGCATTGGGAACACTGAGGCTTTCTTC. Using reference TRBV5-1 and TRBJ1-1 for the parts outside the CDR3, the full variable domain is KAGVTQTPRYLIKTRGQQVTLSCSPISGHRSVSWYQQTPGQGLQFLFEYFSETQRNKGNFPGRFSGRQFSNSRSEMNVSTLELGDSALYLCASGTGGIGNTEAFFGQGTRLTVV.

This clone was seen many times. The chain recombines TRBV27 with TRBJ2-1; the D gene is possibly TRBD2 (6 bases). The CDR3 has 12 amino acids. V lost 3 bases and J 10 bases, leaving 10 bases between the germline ends. The germline V gene has CDR1 MNHEY and CDR2 SMNVEV (reference sequence). The chain's CDR3 is CASSLGRGEQFF. The CDR3 DNA reads TGTGCCAGCAGTTTGGGACGGGGGGAGCAGTTCTTC.

This clone showed up many times. The CDR3 DNA sequence: TGTGCCAGCTTCTCGGACAGGGTGAGGGATACGCAGTATTTT. Translated: CASFSDRVRDTQYF. The V call is TRBV11-2, the J call TRBJ2-3; 8 nucleotides match TRBD1. Trimming at V came to 8 bases and at J to 6 bases, leaving 10 bases not matched to a gene. Looked up from germline, CDR1 is SGHAT and CDR2 is FQNNGV. The CDR3 has 14 residues.

In its sample, this clone was seen many times. This chain links TRBV11-2 with TRBJ1-3, with 10 bases fitting TRBD1. Germline V gene sequence: CDR1 SGHAT, CDR2 FQNNGV. The J segment lost 0 bases and the V segment lost 5 bases, leaving 10 bases of the junction unmatched. The CDR3 loop spans 18 amino acids. The DNA of the CDR3 is TGTGCCAGCAGCCTCCAATGGACAGGGGGTAACTCTGGAAACACCATATATTTT. It yields the protein CASSLQWTGGNSGNTIYF. The variable domain in full, completed from reference TRBV11-2 and TRBJ1-3, reads EAGVAQSPRYKIIEKRQSVAFWCNPISGHATLYWYQQILGQGPKLLIQFQNNGVVDDSQLPKDRFSAERLKGVDSTLKIQPAKLEDSAVYLCASSLQWTGGNSGNTIYFGEGSWLTVV.

This clone has a count of ten or more. The chain links TRBV30 to TRBJ2-4, with 12 bases matching TRBD2. The CDR3 sequence is 17 residues long. V lost 3 bases and J lost 5; bases outside the gene matches: 11. Germline CDR1 GTSNPN, CDR2 SVGIG (reference sequence). The CDR3 spells CAWSSGRLAGVQNIQYF. The CDR3 coding sequence is TGTGCCTGGAGCTCTGGGCGACTAGCGGGAGTACAAAACATTCAGTACTTC.

This clone appeared many times. The rearrangement links TRBV11-2 to TRBJ2-1; D gene ambiguous. The germline V gene has CDR1 SGHAT and CDR2 FQNNGV. V lost 1 base to trimming and J lost 2 bases, with 12 bases between them. The CDR3 loop spans 16 amino acids. The CDR3 region has the DNA TGTGCCAGCAGCTTAGTTTTCGATAGCACCTACAATGAGCAGTTCTTC. This encodes CASSLVFDSTYNEQFF.

This clone was recorded many times. The DNA for the CDR3 is TGTGCCAGCAGTTTAAGCCCGACGGGACTCAACGAGCAGTACGTC. This encodes CASSLSPTGLNEQYV. This chain uses TRBV27 with TRBJ2-7; a weak D match, TRBD2 (6 bases). V was pared by 2 bases and J by 5 bases, with 16 bases between. This CDR3 is 15 amino acids long. Germline lookup yields CDR1 MNHEY and CDR2 SMNVEV (reference sequence).

This clone was recorded many times. V and J are TRBV12-5 and TRBJ1-2, with a possible D match to TRBD1 (6 bases). V was clipped by 1 base and J by 5 bases, with 14 bases between them. The CDR3 covers 15 residues. Germline CDR1 reads LGHNT; CDR2 reads FRNRAP. Here the CDR3 reads CASGLGDWGAYGYTF. As DNA, the CDR3 is TGTGCTAGTGGTTTGGGGGACTGGGGGGCTTATGGCTACACCTTC.

This clone was recorded many times. The chain couples TRBV29-1 to TRBJ2-1; possibly TRBD2 for D (5 bases). With 1 base removed from V and 5 bases from J, the gap between germline ends came to 12 bases. This CDR3 has 14 amino acids. CDR1 is SQVTM and CDR2 is ANQGSEA in the germline V gene. In DNA, the CDR3 is TGCAGCGTTGAAGGGAGGAGGCAGAACAATGAGCAGTTCTTC. This translates into CSVEGRRQNNEQFF.

This clone was seen ten or more times. This sequence joins TRBV5-1 and TRBJ2-3; D is perhaps TRBD2 (5 bases). V lost 4 bases and J 8 bases, leaving 11 bases between the germline ends. This CDR3 is 12 amino acids long. Germline-derived CDR1 and CDR2 are SGHRS and YFSETQ. The CDR3 here is CASSPPAGTQYF. The CDR3 region has the DNA TGCGCCAGCAGCCCACCCGCGGGTACGCAGTATTTT.

This clone was found many times. V and J are TRBV5-4 and TRBJ2-1; 7 nucleotides line up with TRBD2. The CDR3 has 15 amino acids. CDR1 and CDR2 (germline): SGHNT, YYREEE (reference sequence). J was trimmed by 3 bases and V by 4 bases; bases with no gene match: 7. CDR3 in amino acids: CASSRRGGGYNEQFF. The CDR3 DNA reads as TGTGCCAGCAGCCGGAGGGGCGGGGGCTACAATGAGCAGTTCTTC.

Worth noting for this clone: Given a much more abundant clone one base away, this may be a read error. This sequence joins TRBV11-1 and TRBJ2-3; 7 bases align to TRBD1. Germline CDR1 SGHAT, CDR2 FQDESV (reference sequence). This CDR3 is built from 15 residues. Here the CDR3 DNA reads TGTGCCAGCAGCTTTCAACGATCAGGGGGAGATGCGCAGTATTTT. Translating gives CASSFQRSGGDAQYF.

This clone showed up many times. The chain recombines TRBV5-1 with TRBJ2-7; possible D gene TRBD2, 5 bases. The germline V gene encodes CDR1 SGHRS and CDR2 YFSETQ. With 2 bases removed from V and 4 bases from J, the gap between germline ends came to 13 bases. The CDR3 covers 14 residues. The CDR3 sequence is CASSLVLGGYEQYF. The CDR3 bases are TGCGCCAGCAGCTTAGTACTAGGCGGGTACGAGCAGTACTTC.

This clone appeared many times. Other DNA sequences in the same sample also yield this CDR3. The rearrangement links TRBV27 to TRBJ2-6, with D possibly matching TRBD1 (5 bases). V was trimmed by 3 bases and J by 0 bases, leaving 12 bases between them. CDR3 size: 17 residues. CDR1 MNHEY and CDR2 SMNVEV come from the germline V gene (reference sequence). The CDR3 region has the DNA TGTGCCAGCAGTTTTGCAGGGCTCCCCTCTGGGGCCAACGTCCTGACTTTC. This translates into CASSFAGLPSGANVLTF.

This clone occurred many times. A read error may explain this, as a much larger clone is one base away. The same CDR3 can be traced to other DNA sequences in this sample. This CDR3 is CASSIRDFSYDEQFF. The CDR3 nucleotides are TGTGCCAGTAGTATCCGGGACTTCTCCTACGATGAGCAGTTCTTC. The chain combines TRBV19 with TRBJ2-1; tentatively, D is TRBD2 (6 bases). Per the germline V gene, CDR1 is LNHDA and CDR2 is SQIVND (reference sequence). This CDR3 has 15 amino acids.